This TCR beta chain appears in the sequencing data of a study of prognosis after radiotherapy for stage I lung cancer (dated by TCRdb to about 2021). Notes on the research overall: Between April 2018 and January 2019, under 20 patients with stage I NSCLC were enrolled in Nanjing, China. The study included approximately 14 patients with newly diagnosed primary stage I lung tumors and a few with oligometastatic NSCLC after surgical resection of the primary tumor. Every patient was regarded as medically inoperable, because of comorbidities in approximately 12 cases and refusal of surgery in 7 cases. Ages in the cohort of approximately 14 men and more than five women ranged from 53 to 84 years, with a median of 74. Approximately 13 patients had adenocarcinoma and over five had squamous cell carcinoma as the tumor histology. SBRT was delivered in 3 to 5 fractions with a biologically effective dose of at least 100 Gy, and image-guided IMRT or VMAT was used for delivery. No patient received concurrent therapy alongside SBRT. Distant metastases were developed by four of the 19 patients after SBRT, at a median of around seven months, whereas no significant progression was observed in the other 15 patients. The study profiled peripheral blood TCR beta repertoires from stage I NSCLC patients before and after stereotactic body radiotherapy and related them to distant failure. For each of the roughly 20 patients, one blood sample was taken before SBRT and one after, so the study sequenced approximately 40 samples in total.

Within its sample, this clonotype is medium-sized (0.01 to 0.1%). This clone's antigen is unknown. Base qualities are missing; no much larger clone stands one base away. According to the germline V gene, CDR1 reads SNHLY and CDR2 reads FYNNEI. V is cut back by 6 bases and J by 4 bases, with 9 bases in the junction unmatched. From the cysteine up to the phenylalanine, the CDR3 has a length of 14 residues. Only the CDR3 DNA stays, 42 bases, in frame from base 1. General findings and caveats noted by the study authors: None of the reported P values were adjusted for multiple comparisons. TRBV and TRBJ usage frequencies reportedly varied with metastasis status, involving two V genes at baseline and several V and two J genes after SBRT. Whether the expanded TCR clones were tumor-specific was not determined. Post-SBRT Shannon entropy and its change from baseline were lower in patients who developed distant metastases; baseline Shannon entropy was not associated with metastases. After SBRT, the number of unique TCR clones decreased (median approximately 10,000 before versus 6,500 to 7,000 after; Wilcoxon paired P=0.011). The small cohort and short follow-up limited the study, so independent validation of the findings is needed.

All patients had node-negative disease on CT and PET/CT, and none had a history of other malignancies or had previously received chemotherapy or radiotherapy. At each of two time points, approximately 6.6 milliliters of peripheral venous blood were collected in EDTA tubes. Ficoll-Paque Plus density-gradient centrifugation was used to isolate PBMCs. Immediately after collection, samples were stored at -80 degrees C until analysis. Two rounds of multiplex PCR on genomic DNA were used to amplify the TCR beta CDR3 region. In the first PCR round, primers specific to each TRBV and TRBJ gene were used, and the primer sequences were filed in Chinese patent CN105087789A. Universal primers were used in the second PCR round. The Roche High Pure PCR Template Preparation Kit was used to extract genomic DNA from frozen PBMCs. The libraries underwent paired-end sequencing with 151 bp reads on an Illumina HiSeq 3000. As for the original processing: Raw reads lacking the multiplex PCR primer sequences were removed with CutAdapt. Using PEAR, the high-quality paired reads were merged into contigs. MiXCR assigned TRB V, D and J gene segments to each contig by aligning to reference sequences. To remove sequencing errors, CDR3 sequences were clustered according to base quality and sequence similarity. Shannon entropy normalized by the natural log of productive TCR sequence number was used as the measure of diversity. To get clonality, Shannon entropy was divided by the natural log of the number of unique clonotypes, and that result was subtracted from one. Progression-free survival cut-offs for repertoire metrics were chosen using the Youden index of ROC curves, with analyses run in R 3.5.3. TCRdb passed the public sequencing reads through fastp at Q25 and MiXCR, retaining productive beta sequences. CDR3 protein sequences are deduplicated, and each keeps its most common genes and DNA. These V and J calls rely on TCRdb rather than the paper's analysis. This sample holds approximately 25,000 distinct CDR3 sequences; roughly two fifths were observed only once. Clones ranked in the top ten supply about 22% of the sample.

This clonotype originated in a donor aged 50 or older with non-small cell lung cancer. The chain was built from TRBV2 and TRBJ2-7; TRBD1 matches 7 bases in the middle. Material: PBMCs, obtained before or after stereotactic body radiation therapy (not recorded which). The CDR3 protein: CASRGTAGWYEQYF. The nucleotides are TGTGCCAGCAGAGGGACAGCCGGTTGGTACGAGCAGTACTTC.